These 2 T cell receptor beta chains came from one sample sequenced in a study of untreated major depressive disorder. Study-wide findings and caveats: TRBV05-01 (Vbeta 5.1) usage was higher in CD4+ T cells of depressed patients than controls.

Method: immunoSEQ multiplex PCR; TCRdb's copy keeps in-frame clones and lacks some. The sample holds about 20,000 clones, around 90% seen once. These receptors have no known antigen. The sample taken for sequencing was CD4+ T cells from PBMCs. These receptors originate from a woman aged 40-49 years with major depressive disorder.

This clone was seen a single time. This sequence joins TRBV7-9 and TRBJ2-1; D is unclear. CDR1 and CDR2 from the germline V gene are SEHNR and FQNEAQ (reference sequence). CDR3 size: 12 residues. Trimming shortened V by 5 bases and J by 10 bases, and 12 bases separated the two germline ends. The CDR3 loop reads CASSTTAREQFF. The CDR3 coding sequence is TGTGCCAGCAGCACCACCGCTCGGGAGCAGTTCTTC.

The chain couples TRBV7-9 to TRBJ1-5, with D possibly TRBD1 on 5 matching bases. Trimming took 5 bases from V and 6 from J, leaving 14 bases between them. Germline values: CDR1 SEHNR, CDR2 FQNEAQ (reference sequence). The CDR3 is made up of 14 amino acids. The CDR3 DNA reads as TGTGCCAGCAGCCCGGTCGGGCAGGGTCAGCCCCAGCATTTT. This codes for CASSPVGQGQPQHF.